The TCR beta chain under discussion was sequenced for a study of blood T cells in healthy people across ages. There are 14 residues in the CDR3. From germline, CDR1 is ENHRY and CDR2 SYGVKD. Trimming removed 0 bases at V and 4 bases at J, with 9 bases between. This clonotype was seen more than once but under ten times. It was with a sample-barcoded 5' primer and a J-beta primer mix that a second PCR of roughly 7 to 12 cycles was run. TCRdb independently ran MiXCR on the 5' RACE reads; one entry per CDR3 protein. The sample includes more than 750,000 distinct CDR3 sequences, 25% to 30% of them seen just once. The data also belong to a second study, concerning T cells of mothers and their children.

The sequencing sample was made of blood. This chain connects TRBV10-3 to TRBJ2-5; D is unresolved. The TCR comes from a woman aged 40 to 55 in good health. The CDR3 is CAISESQAGETQYF. The CDR3 DNA reads as TGTGCCATCAGTGAGTCGCAGGCAGGAGAGACCCAGTACTTC.